These 6 T cell receptor beta chains came from one sample sequenced in a study of blood T cell repertoires in COVID-19. TCRdb's table, derived via immunoSEQ multiplex PCR, lists solely in-frame clones and lacks some. The sample shows about 110,000 clones, under 75% of them seen only once. The sample comprised peripheral blood. The receptor set was obtained from a woman aged 55 to 70 with acute or convalescent COVID-19.

The chain joins TRBV3-1 (or the pseudogene TRBV3-2) to TRBJ2-1, with TRBD2 matching over 10 bases. Trimming removed 0 bases from V and 3 bases from J; junction bases left unmatched: 8. Germline V gene lookup returns CDR1 LGHDT and CDR2 YNNKEL (reference sequence). The CDR3 extends over 18 amino acids. The CDR3 protein is CASSQDVMSGGVYNEQFF. As DNA, the CDR3 is TGTGCCAGCAGCCAAGATGTGATGAGCGGGGGGGTCTACAATGAGCAGTTCTTC.

This clone was found once. J is TRBJ1-2 and V is TRBV7-9, with D maybe TRBD1 (5 bases). CDR1 is SEHNR, CDR2 FQNEAQ, per germline (reference sequence). CDR3 size: 15 residues. V gave up 0 bases and J gave up 3 bases, with 11 bases separating them. The CDR3 DNA follows: TGTGCCAGCAGCTTAGCAGGGGAGGGTGACTATGGCTACACCTTC. Its translation: CASSLAGEGDYGYTF.

The rearrangement links TRBV11-2 to TRBJ1-2, with TRBD1 matching over 10 bases. Unmatched junction bases numbered 8, after V lost 2 bases and J lost 5 bases. The germline gives CDR1 SGHAT, CDR2 FQNNGV. The CDR3 length is 16 residues. The CDR3 nucleotides are TGTGCCAGCAGCTTATCTTCGGGACAGGGGTCATATGGCTACACCTTC. Residues: CASSLSSGQGSYGYTF.

This clone appeared a few times. The chain carries TRBV2 and TRBJ1-4, with D possibly matching TRBD1 (5 bases). This CDR3 contains 14 residues. From germline, CDR1 is SNHLY and CDR2 FYNNEI. Trimming removed 4 bases from V and 6 bases from J, with 12 bases in between. Here the CDR3 reads CASSGDGAYEKLFF. DNA of the CDR3: TGTGCCAGCAGTGGTGATGGGGCTTATGAAAAACTGTTTTTT.

The chain carries TRBV14 and TRBJ1-2; TRBD1 matches at 7 bases. V was pared by 4 bases and J by 6 bases, with 5 bases of the junction left unmatched. The length of the CDR3 is 13 residues. Germline V gives CDR1 SGHDN, CDR2 FVKESK. CDR3 in amino acids: CASSLFQGDGYTF. The DNA for the CDR3 is TGTGCCAGCAGCCTTTTCCAGGGGGATGGCTACACCTTC.

This clone is medium-sized (0.01 to 0.1%) in the sample. This rearrangement joins TRBV6-5 to TRBJ2-3; a possible D gene is TRBD1 (6 bases). The V gene's germline CDR1 is MNHEY and CDR2 SVGAGI. This CDR3 has 16 residues. Trimming removed 4 bases at V and 5 bases at J, with 19 bases between. DNA of the CDR3: TGTGCCAGCAGTTTCTACCTAGGGCAGGGGAGAGATACGCAGTATTTT. Translation gives CASSFYLGQGRDTQYF.